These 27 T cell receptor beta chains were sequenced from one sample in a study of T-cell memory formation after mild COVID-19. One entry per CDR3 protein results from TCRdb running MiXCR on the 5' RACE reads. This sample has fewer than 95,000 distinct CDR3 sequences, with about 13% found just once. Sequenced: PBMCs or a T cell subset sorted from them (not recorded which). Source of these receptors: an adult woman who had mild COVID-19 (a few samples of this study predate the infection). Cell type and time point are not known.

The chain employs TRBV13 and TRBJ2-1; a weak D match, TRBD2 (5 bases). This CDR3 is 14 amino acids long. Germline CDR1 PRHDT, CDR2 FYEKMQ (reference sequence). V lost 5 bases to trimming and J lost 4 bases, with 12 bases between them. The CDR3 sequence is CASSRGRAYNEQFF. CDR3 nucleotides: TGTGCCAGCAGCCGGGGAAGGGCGTACAATGAGCAGTTCTTC.

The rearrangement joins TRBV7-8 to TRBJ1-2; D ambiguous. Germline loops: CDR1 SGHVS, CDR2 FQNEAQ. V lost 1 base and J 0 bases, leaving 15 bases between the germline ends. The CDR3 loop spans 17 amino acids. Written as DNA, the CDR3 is TGTGCCAGCAGCTTAGTACCGGAGGAGGAAGCTAACTATGGCTACACCTTC. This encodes CASSLVPEEEANYGYTF.

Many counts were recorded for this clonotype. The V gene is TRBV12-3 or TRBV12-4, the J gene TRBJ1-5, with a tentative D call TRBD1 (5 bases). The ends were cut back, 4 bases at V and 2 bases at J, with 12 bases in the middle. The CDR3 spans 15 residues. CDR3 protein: CASSSGERGNQPQHF. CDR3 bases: TGTGCCAGCAGTTCGGGGGAAAGGGGCAATCAGCCCCAGCATTTT.

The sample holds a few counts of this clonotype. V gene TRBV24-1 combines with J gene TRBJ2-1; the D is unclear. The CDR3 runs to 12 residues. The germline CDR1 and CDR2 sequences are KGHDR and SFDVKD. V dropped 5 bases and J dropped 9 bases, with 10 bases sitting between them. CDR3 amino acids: CATSVNSGEQFF. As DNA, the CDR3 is TGTGCCACCAGTGTCAATTCGGGTGAGCAGTTCTTC.

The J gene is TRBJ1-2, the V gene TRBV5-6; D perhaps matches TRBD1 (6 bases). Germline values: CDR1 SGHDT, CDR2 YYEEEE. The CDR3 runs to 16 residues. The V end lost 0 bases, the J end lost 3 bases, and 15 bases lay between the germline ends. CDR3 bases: TGTGCCAGCAGCTTGGGTTCGGCAGGGGCTGACTATGGCTACACCTTC. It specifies CASSLGSAGADYGYTF.

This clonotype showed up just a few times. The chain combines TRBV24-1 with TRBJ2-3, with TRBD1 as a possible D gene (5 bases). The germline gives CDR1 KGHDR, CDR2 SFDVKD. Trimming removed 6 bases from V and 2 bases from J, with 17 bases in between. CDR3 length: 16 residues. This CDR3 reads CATSRGSNSLTDTQYF. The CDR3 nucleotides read TGTGCCACCAGTAGGGGCAGCAACAGCCTCACAGATACGCAGTATTTT.

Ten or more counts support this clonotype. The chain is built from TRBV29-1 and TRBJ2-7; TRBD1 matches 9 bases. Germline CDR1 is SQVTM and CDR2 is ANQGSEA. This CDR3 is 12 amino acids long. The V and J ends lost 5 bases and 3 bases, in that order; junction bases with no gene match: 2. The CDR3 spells CSVLDRGYEQYF. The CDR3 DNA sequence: TGCAGCGTTCTGGACAGGGGCTACGAGCAGTACTTC.

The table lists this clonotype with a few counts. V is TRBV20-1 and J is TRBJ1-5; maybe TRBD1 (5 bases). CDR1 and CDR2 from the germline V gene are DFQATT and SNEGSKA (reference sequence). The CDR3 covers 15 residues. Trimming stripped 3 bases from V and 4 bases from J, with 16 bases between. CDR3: CSASLVGDGNQPQHF. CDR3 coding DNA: TGCAGTGCTAGCCTCGTCGGGGACGGGAATCAGCCCCAGCATTTT.

The CDR3 DNA reads TGTGCCAGCAGCTTAGTGGACACAGGGTATCGTCCCGAAGCTTTCTTT. Protein sequence: CASSLVDTGYRPEAFF. V is TRBV7-9 and J is TRBJ1-1, with D possibly being TRBD1 (6 bases). The germline V and J ends were trimmed by 1 base and 8 bases, with 20 bases remaining between them. Germline CDR1 is SEHNR and CDR2 is FQNEAQ (reference sequence). CDR3 length: 16 residues.

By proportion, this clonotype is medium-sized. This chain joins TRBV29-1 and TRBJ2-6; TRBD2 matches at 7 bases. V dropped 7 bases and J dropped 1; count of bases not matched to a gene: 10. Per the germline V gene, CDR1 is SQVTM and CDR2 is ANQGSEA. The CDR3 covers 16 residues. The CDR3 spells CSASSGEVSGANVLTF. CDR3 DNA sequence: TGCAGCGCATCTAGCGGCGAAGTATCTGGGGCCAACGTCCTGACTTTC.

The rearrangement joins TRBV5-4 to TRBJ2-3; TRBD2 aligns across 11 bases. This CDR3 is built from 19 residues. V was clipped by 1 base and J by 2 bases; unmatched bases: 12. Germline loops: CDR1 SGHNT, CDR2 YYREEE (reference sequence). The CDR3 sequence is CASSLKWLAGGRVTDTQYF. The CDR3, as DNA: TGTGCCAGCAGCTTGAAGTGGCTAGCGGGAGGACGGGTCACAGATACGCAGTATTTT.

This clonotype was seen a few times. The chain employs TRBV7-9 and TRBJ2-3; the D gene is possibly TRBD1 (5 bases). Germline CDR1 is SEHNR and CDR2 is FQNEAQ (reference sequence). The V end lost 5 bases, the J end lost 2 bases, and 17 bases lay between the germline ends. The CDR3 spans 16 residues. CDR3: CASSVIRAGNTDTQYF. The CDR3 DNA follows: TGTGCCAGCAGCGTCATTCGGGCAGGGAACACAGATACGCAGTATTTT.

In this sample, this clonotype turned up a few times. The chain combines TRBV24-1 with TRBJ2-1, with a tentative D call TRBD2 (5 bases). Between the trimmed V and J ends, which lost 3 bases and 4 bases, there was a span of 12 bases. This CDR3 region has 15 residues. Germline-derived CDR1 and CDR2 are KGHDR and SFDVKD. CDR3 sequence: CATSDEGDGYNEQFF. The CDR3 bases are TGTGCCACCAGTGATGAGGGAGATGGTTACAATGAGCAGTTCTTC.

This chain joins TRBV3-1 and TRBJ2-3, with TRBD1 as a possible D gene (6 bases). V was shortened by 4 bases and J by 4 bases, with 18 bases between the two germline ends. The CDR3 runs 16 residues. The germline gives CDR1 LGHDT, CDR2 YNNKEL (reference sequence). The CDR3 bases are TGTGCCAGCAGCCCACACAGGGTGTGGTCCGCAGATACGCAGTATTTT. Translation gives CASSPHRVWSADTQYF.

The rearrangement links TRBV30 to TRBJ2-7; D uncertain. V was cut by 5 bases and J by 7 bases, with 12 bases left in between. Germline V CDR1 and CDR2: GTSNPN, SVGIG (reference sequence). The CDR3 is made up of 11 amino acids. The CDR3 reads CAWGDNYEQYF. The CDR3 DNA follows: TGTGCCTGGGGCGACAACTATGAGCAGTACTTC.

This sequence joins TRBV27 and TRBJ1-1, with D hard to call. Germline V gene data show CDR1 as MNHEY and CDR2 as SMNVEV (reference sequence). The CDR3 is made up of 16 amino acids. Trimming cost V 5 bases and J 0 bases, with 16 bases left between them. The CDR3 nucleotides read TGTGCCAGCAGTCTCCGACGGTATCGCATGAACACTGAAGCTTTCTTT. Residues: CASSLRRYRMNTEAFF.

The CDR3 spells CASSYPGQGPEQYF. CDR3 DNA sequence: TGTGCCAGCAGTTACCCCGGACAGGGGCCCGAGCAGTACTTC. The V call is TRBV6-6, the J call TRBJ2-7; 9 positions match TRBD1. The CDR3 has 14 amino acids. V was clipped by 2 bases and J by 6 bases; unmatched bases: 5. CDR1 is MNHNY, CDR2 SVGAGI, per germline (reference sequence).

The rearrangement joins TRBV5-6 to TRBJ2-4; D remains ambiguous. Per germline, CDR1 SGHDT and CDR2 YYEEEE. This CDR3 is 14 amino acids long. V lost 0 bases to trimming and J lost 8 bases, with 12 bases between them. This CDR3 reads CASSLVQDSHIQYF. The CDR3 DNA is TGTGCCAGCAGCTTGGTCCAGGATAGTCACATTCAGTACTTC.

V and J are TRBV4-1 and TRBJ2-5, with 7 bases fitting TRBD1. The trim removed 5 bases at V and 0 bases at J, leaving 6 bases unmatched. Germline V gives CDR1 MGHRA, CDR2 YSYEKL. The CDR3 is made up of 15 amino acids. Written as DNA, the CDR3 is TGCGCCAGCAGCTATCCGGGACAGAACCAAGAGACCCAGTACTTC. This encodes CASSYPGQNQETQYF.

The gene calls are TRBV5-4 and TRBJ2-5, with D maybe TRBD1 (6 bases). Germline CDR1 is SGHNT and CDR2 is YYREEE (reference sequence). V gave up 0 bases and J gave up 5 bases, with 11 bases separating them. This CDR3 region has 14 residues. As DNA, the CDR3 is TGTGCCAGCAGCTTGGACAGGGATGGCGAGACCCAGTACTTC. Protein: CASSLDRDGETQYF.

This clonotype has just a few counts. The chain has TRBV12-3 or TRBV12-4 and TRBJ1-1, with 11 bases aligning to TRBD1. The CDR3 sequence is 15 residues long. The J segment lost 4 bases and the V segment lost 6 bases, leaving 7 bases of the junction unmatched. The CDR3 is CASSQTGTGGTEAFF. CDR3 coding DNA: TGTGCCAGCAGCCAAACCGGGACAGGGGGCACTGAAGCTTTCTTT.

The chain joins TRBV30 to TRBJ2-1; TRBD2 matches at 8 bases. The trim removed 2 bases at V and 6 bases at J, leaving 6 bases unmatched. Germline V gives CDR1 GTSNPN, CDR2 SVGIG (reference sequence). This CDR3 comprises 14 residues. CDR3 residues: CAWSPGLGPNEQFF. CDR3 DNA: TGTGCCTGGAGTCCGGGACTAGGGCCCAATGAGCAGTTCTTC.

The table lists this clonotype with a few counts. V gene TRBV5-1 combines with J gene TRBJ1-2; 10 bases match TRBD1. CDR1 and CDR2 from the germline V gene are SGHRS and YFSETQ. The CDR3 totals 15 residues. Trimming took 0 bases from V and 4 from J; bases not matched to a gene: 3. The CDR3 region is CASSLEGTGVYGYTF. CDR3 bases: TGCGCCAGCAGCTTGGAAGGGACAGGGGTCTATGGCTACACCTTC.

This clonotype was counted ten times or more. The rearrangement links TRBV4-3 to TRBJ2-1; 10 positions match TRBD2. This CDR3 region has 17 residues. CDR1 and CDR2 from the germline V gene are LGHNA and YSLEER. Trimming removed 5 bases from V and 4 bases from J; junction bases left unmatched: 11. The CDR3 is CASSSPGGLADYNEQFF. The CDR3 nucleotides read TGCGCCAGCAGCTCCCCCGGAGGACTAGCGGATTACAATGAGCAGTTCTTC.

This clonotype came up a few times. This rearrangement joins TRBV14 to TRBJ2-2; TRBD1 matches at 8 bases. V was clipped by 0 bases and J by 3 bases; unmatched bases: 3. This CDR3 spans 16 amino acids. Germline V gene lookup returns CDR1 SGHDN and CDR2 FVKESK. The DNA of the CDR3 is TGTGCCAGCAGCCAAGACCAGACAGGGGACACCGGGGAGCTGTTTTTT. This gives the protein CASSQDQTGDTGELFF.

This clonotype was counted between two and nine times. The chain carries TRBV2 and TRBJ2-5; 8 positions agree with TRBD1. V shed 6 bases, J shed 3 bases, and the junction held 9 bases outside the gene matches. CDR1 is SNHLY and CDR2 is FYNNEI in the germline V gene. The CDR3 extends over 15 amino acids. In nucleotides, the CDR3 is TGTGCCAGCAGCCTGACAGGGGTGGGAAAAGAGACCCAGTACTTC. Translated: CASSLTGVGKETQYF.

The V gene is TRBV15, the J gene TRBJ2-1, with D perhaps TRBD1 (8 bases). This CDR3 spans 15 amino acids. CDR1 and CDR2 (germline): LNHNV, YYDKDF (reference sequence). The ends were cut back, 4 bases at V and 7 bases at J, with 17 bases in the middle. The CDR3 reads CATSIPGQGGNEQFF. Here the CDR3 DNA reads TGTGCCACCAGCATACCAGGACAGGGAGGGAATGAGCAGTTCTTC.